The rows below give T cell receptor beta chains drawn from one sample of a study of blood T cell repertoires in COVID-19. Using immunoSEQ multiplex PCR, the repertoire was profiled, and TCRdb retains in-frame clones only, with some absent. The sample shows under 250,000 clones, 83% of them seen only once. Sequences were obtained from peripheral blood. Every receptor here comes from a woman between 40 and 50 years old with active or convalescent COVID-19. Each CDR3 is given with its conserved first and last residue. The order of the fields is V gene, CDR3 length, D gene, J gene, clone size, CDR3 DNA, CDR3 protein. The D gene is left open where the match is weak. Size tells how often a clone was seen (once, few, many) or the class of an expanded clone, and some rows leave it out.

v_call: TRBV6-5; cdr3_length: 14; d_call: TRBD1; j_call: TRBJ2-7; clone_size: .; cdr3_nt: TGTGCCAGCAGTTATCGGGACAGCCCCTACGAGCAGTACTTC; cdr3_aa: CASSYRDSPYEQYF
v_call: TRBV5-1; cdr3_length: 15; d_call: TRBD1; j_call: TRBJ2-5; clone_size: .; cdr3_nt: TGCGCCAGCAGCTTGGGCGACAGGGTTCAAGAGACCCAGTACTTC; cdr3_aa: CASSLGDRVQETQYF
v_call: TRBV27; cdr3_length: 16; d_call: TRBD2; j_call: TRBJ2-2; clone_size: .; cdr3_nt: TGTGCCAGCAGTTTAGCGGTAGCGGGAGGAACCGGGGAGCTGTTTTTT; cdr3_aa: CASSLAVAGGTGELFF
v_call: TRBV24-1; cdr3_length: 21; d_call: TRBD2; j_call: TRBJ2-3; clone_size: .; cdr3_nt: TGTGCCACCAGTGATTTGCATTCGGCCGGGGGTAGCGGGGGGTCACCAGATACGCAGTATTTT; cdr3_aa: CATSDLHSAGGSGGSPDTQYF
v_call: TRBV29-1; cdr3_length: 13; d_call: .; j_call: TRBJ1-4; clone_size: .; cdr3_nt: TGCAGCGTTGAGCCCGAGGGGGTTGAAAAACTGTTTTTT; cdr3_aa: CSVEPEGVEKLFF
v_call: TRBV5-4; cdr3_length: 15; d_call: .; j_call: TRBJ2-3; clone_size: .; cdr3_nt: TGTGCCAGCAGCTCCCCGTGGGGGGGGCGAGATACGCAGTATTTT; cdr3_aa: CASSSPWGGRDTQYF
v_call: TRBV15; cdr3_length: 16; d_call: TRBD1; j_call: TRBJ1-3; clone_size: .; cdr3_nt: TGTGCCACCAGCCCGCAGGGGGCCATCTCTGGAAACACCATATATTTT; cdr3_aa: CATSPQGAISGNTIYF
v_call: TRBV6-4; cdr3_length: 13; d_call: .; j_call: TRBJ2-5; clone_size: .; cdr3_nt: TGTGCCAGCAGTCAGGGGTCGGGGGAGACCCAGTACTTC; cdr3_aa: CASSQGSGETQYF
v_call: TRBV30; cdr3_length: 14; d_call: .; j_call: TRBJ1-1; clone_size: .; cdr3_nt: TGTGCCTGGAGTGTGGAGGACAGCTACACTGAAGCTTTCTTT; cdr3_aa: CAWSVEDSYTEAFF
v_call: TRBV30; cdr3_length: 17; d_call: TRBD2; j_call: TRBJ2-2; clone_size: once; cdr3_nt: TGTGCCTCGCGGCCGAGGGTGGGGACTAGCCCTTCCGGGGAGCTGTTTTTT; cdr3_aa: CASRPRVGTSPSGELFF
v_call: TRBV18; cdr3_length: 14; d_call: .; j_call: TRBJ1-5; clone_size: .; cdr3_nt: TGTGCCAGCTCACCCGAACAGGGCGATCAGCCCCAGCATTTT; cdr3_aa: CASSPEQGDQPQHF
v_call: TRBV5-6; cdr3_length: 15; d_call: TRBD1; j_call: TRBJ1-2; clone_size: .; cdr3_nt: TGTGCCAGCAGCGATAAAGGACAGGGGATCTCGAGTTACACCTTC; cdr3_aa: CASSDKGQGISSYTF
v_call: TRBV7-9; cdr3_length: 13; d_call: .; j_call: TRBJ2-5; clone_size: few; cdr3_nt: TGTGCCAGCAGCCGAAGGACAGCGGAGACCCAGTACTTC; cdr3_aa: CASSRRTAETQYF
v_call: TRBV27; cdr3_length: 15; d_call: TRBD2; j_call: TRBJ2-7; clone_size: .; cdr3_nt: TGTGCCAGCAGTGCGACTAGCGGGAGCTTTCGCGAGCAGTACTTC; cdr3_aa: CASSATSGSFREQYF
v_call: TRBV4-1; cdr3_length: 15; d_call: .; j_call: TRBJ2-5; clone_size: .; cdr3_nt: TGCGCCAGCAGCCCCGTGGGGGGGCTCCAAGAGACCCAGTACTTC; cdr3_aa: CASSPVGGLQETQYF
v_call: TRBV27; cdr3_length: 14; d_call: .; j_call: TRBJ1-5; clone_size: .; cdr3_nt: TGTGCCAGCAGTTTCCAGGGTAGCAATCAGCCCCAGCATTTT; cdr3_aa: CASSFQGSNQPQHF
v_call: TRBV5-1; cdr3_length: 15; d_call: TRBD2; j_call: TRBJ2-7; clone_size: .; cdr3_nt: TGCGCCAGCAGTCTGGCGGGGGGGAGCGCCTACGAGCAGTACTTC; cdr3_aa: CASSLAGGSAYEQYF
v_call: TRBV19; cdr3_length: 16; d_call: TRBD2; j_call: TRBJ2-4; clone_size: once; cdr3_nt: TGTGCCAGTAGGCCCCTAGCGGGGGGTTTGATTGACATTCAGTACTTC; cdr3_aa: CASRPLAGGLIDIQYF
v_call: TRBV7-6; cdr3_length: 14; d_call: TRBD1; j_call: TRBJ2-7; clone_size: once; cdr3_nt: TGTGCCAGCAGCTTGAATGGACAGGGATTCGAGCAGTACTTC; cdr3_aa: CASSLNGQGFEQYF
v_call: TRBV12-3/TRBV12-4; cdr3_length: 13; d_call: .; j_call: TRBJ1-5; clone_size: .; cdr3_nt: TGTGCCAGCAGTTATGGGCAGCATCAGCCCCAGCATTTT; cdr3_aa: CASSYGQHQPQHF
v_call: TRBV25-1; cdr3_length: 14; d_call: .; j_call: TRBJ1-2; clone_size: .; cdr3_nt: TGTGCCAGCAGCCGGGGGAAGGGATTGGGTGGCTACACCTTC; cdr3_aa: CASSRGKGLGGYTF
v_call: TRBV11-2; cdr3_length: 13; d_call: .; j_call: TRBJ2-7; clone_size: .; cdr3_nt: TGTGCCAGCAGACAGCCGGGGTCCTACGAGCAGTACTTC; cdr3_aa: CASRQPGSYEQYF
v_call: TRBV7-2; cdr3_length: 13; d_call: .; j_call: TRBJ1-2; clone_size: .; cdr3_nt: TGTGCCAGCAGCTTGAGGGACTTCTATGGCTACACCTTC; cdr3_aa: CASSLRDFYGYTF
v_call: TRBV28; cdr3_length: 13; d_call: TRBD1; j_call: TRBJ2-2; clone_size: .; cdr3_nt: TGTGCCACAGACAGGGCGAACACCGGGGAGCTGTTTTTT; cdr3_aa: CATDRANTGELFF
v_call: TRBV21-1; cdr3_length: 16; d_call: .; j_call: TRBJ1-3; clone_size: .; cdr3_nt: TGTGCCAGCTGCCGGCAGCAGGTCCTATCTGGAAACACCATATATTTT; cdr3_aa: CASCRQQVLSGNTIYF
v_call: TRBV5-1; cdr3_length: 13; d_call: .; j_call: TRBJ1-2; clone_size: .; cdr3_nt: TGCGCCAGCAGCTTGCGACCGGGGGATGGCTACACCTTC; cdr3_aa: CASSLRPGDGYTF
v_call: TRBV25-1; cdr3_length: 15; d_call: .; j_call: TRBJ2-7; clone_size: .; cdr3_nt: TGTGCCAGCAGCCTACAGGGTATTGGGTCCTACGAGCAGTACTTC; cdr3_aa: CASSLQGIGSYEQYF
v_call: TRBV19; cdr3_length: 13; d_call: .; j_call: TRBJ1-2; clone_size: .; cdr3_nt: TGTGCCAGTAGTCTCTATGAGGACTATGGCTACACCTTC; cdr3_aa: CASSLYEDYGYTF
v_call: TRBV7-2; cdr3_length: 15; d_call: TRBD1; j_call: TRBJ2-7; clone_size: .; cdr3_nt: TGTGCCAGCAGCTTAGTAGCCGGGACAGTCTACGAGCAGTACTTC; cdr3_aa: CASSLVAGTVYEQYF
v_call: TRBV24-1; cdr3_length: 18; d_call: TRBD1; j_call: TRBJ2-1; clone_size: .; cdr3_nt: TGTGCCACCAGTGATCCTACCCCGGGACAGGGGGCGAACAATGAGCAGTTCTTC; cdr3_aa: CATSDPTPGQGANNEQFF
v_call: TRBV11-3; cdr3_length: 14; d_call: .; j_call: TRBJ1-1; clone_size: .; cdr3_nt: TGTGCCAGCAGCTTAGATGGAGCTCGGCCTGAAGCTTTCTTT; cdr3_aa: CASSLDGARPEAFF
v_call: TRBV7-9; cdr3_length: 13; d_call: .; j_call: TRBJ2-4; clone_size: .; cdr3_nt: TGTGCCAGCACCTTTACAGGGTCGCCTTTTCAGTACTTC; cdr3_aa: CASTFTGSPFQYF
v_call: TRBV19; cdr3_length: 15; d_call: TRBD1; j_call: TRBJ2-1; clone_size: .; cdr3_nt: TGTGCCAGTAGGATAACGGACAGGGGGAGGAATGAGCAGTTCTTC; cdr3_aa: CASRITDRGRNEQFF
v_call: TRBV7-8; cdr3_length: 13; d_call: .; j_call: TRBJ1-1; clone_size: .; cdr3_nt: TGTGCCAGCAGCAGACCGGGAGCCACTGAAGCTTTCTTT; cdr3_aa: CASSRPGATEAFF
v_call: TRBV28; cdr3_length: 14; d_call: .; j_call: TRBJ1-2; clone_size: few; cdr3_nt: TGTGCCAGCAGTTCACCAGGGAAATCTCGGGGCTACACCTTC; cdr3_aa: CASSSPGKSRGYTF
v_call: TRBV24-1; cdr3_length: 15; d_call: .; j_call: TRBJ2-1; clone_size: once; cdr3_nt: TGTGCCACCAGTGATTTGGGCAGAAACTACAATGAGCAGTTCTTC; cdr3_aa: CATSDLGRNYNEQFF
v_call: TRBV19; cdr3_length: 13; d_call: .; j_call: TRBJ1-2; clone_size: .; cdr3_nt: TGTGCCAGTACCATGGGAGGCGCTATGGGCTACACCTTC; cdr3_aa: CASTMGGAMGYTF
v_call: TRBV10-3; cdr3_length: 13; d_call: TRBD2; j_call: TRBJ2-4; clone_size: .; cdr3_nt: TGTGCCATCAGTCGGGAGGGAGGGGACATTCAGTACTTC; cdr3_aa: CAISREGGDIQYF
v_call: TRBV4-1; cdr3_length: 15; d_call: TRBD1; j_call: TRBJ1-4; clone_size: once; cdr3_nt: TGCGCCAGCAGCCAAGAACCAGGGGGTGGTGAAAAACTGTTTTTT; cdr3_aa: CASSQEPGGGEKLFF
v_call: TRBV9; cdr3_length: 15; d_call: .; j_call: TRBJ1-1; clone_size: .; cdr3_nt: TGTGCCAGCAGCCCTCCCCCAGGGGAGGGCACTGAAGCTTTCTTT; cdr3_aa: CASSPPPGEGTEAFF
v_call: TRBV10-3; cdr3_length: 14; d_call: TRBD1; j_call: TRBJ2-5; clone_size: .; cdr3_nt: TGTGCCATCAGCCCGGACAGGGGGTTGGAGACCCAGTACTTC; cdr3_aa: CAISPDRGLETQYF
v_call: TRBV2; cdr3_length: 14; d_call: TRBD1; j_call: TRBJ1-2; clone_size: .; cdr3_nt: TGTGCCAGCAGTGCCCGGACAGGGGAATATGGCTACACCTTC; cdr3_aa: CASSARTGEYGYTF
v_call: TRBV4-2; cdr3_length: 14; d_call: .; j_call: TRBJ1-1; clone_size: .; cdr3_nt: TGTGCCAGCAGCCAAGAAGGCCCAGGCGCTGAAGCTTTCTTT; cdr3_aa: CASSQEGPGAEAFF
v_call: TRBV11-2; cdr3_length: 13; d_call: .; j_call: TRBJ1-2; clone_size: .; cdr3_nt: TGTGCCAGCAGCTTAGCAACAGGGTATGGCTACACCTTC; cdr3_aa: CASSLATGYGYTF
v_call: TRBV19; cdr3_length: 13; d_call: TRBD1; j_call: TRBJ1-1; clone_size: .; cdr3_nt: TGTGCCAGTACCTGGACAGGGAACACTGAAGCTTTCTTT; cdr3_aa: CASTWTGNTEAFF
v_call: TRBV7-2; cdr3_length: 16; d_call: TRBD1; j_call: TRBJ1-4; clone_size: .; cdr3_nt: TGTGCCAGCAGGGGGACAGGGATAGGCGATAATGAAAAACTGTTTTTT; cdr3_aa: CASRGTGIGDNEKLFF
v_call: TRBV19; cdr3_length: 16; d_call: TRBD2; j_call: TRBJ2-7; clone_size: .; cdr3_nt: TGTGCCAGTAGTATCGGGGGACTAGCGGGAGCCTACGAGCAGTACTTC; cdr3_aa: CASSIGGLAGAYEQYF
v_call: TRBV11-2; cdr3_length: 15; d_call: .; j_call: TRBJ2-2; clone_size: .; cdr3_nt: TGTGCCAGCACCCCCGGACAGAGGCGGAGCGGGGAGCTGTTTTTT; cdr3_aa: CASTPGQRRSGELFF
v_call: TRBV18; cdr3_length: 13; d_call: TRBD1; j_call: TRBJ1-1; clone_size: .; cdr3_nt: TGTGCCAGCTCACGAGGGACAGATACTGAAGCTTTCTTT; cdr3_aa: CASSRGTDTEAFF
v_call: TRBV3-1/TRBV3-2; cdr3_length: 13; d_call: .; j_call: TRBJ1-5; clone_size: few; cdr3_nt: TGTGCCAGCAGCCGCGGGGGGGATCAGCCCCAGCATTTT; cdr3_aa: CASSRGGDQPQHF
v_call: TRBV5-1; cdr3_length: 16; d_call: TRBD2; j_call: TRBJ2-7; clone_size: .; cdr3_nt: TGCGCCAGCAGCTTGAGCCTAGCGGGTAGTGGGTACGAGCAGTACTTC; cdr3_aa: CASSLSLAGSGYEQYF
v_call: TRBV30; cdr3_length: 11; d_call: TRBD1; j_call: TRBJ1-2; clone_size: .; cdr3_nt: TGTGCCTTGGACAGGGGATCTGGCTACACCTTC; cdr3_aa: CALDRGSGYTF
v_call: TRBV29-1; cdr3_length: 14; d_call: TRBD1; j_call: TRBJ1-1; clone_size: .; cdr3_nt: TGCAGCGTACCAACCGGGACAGGGGGCACTGAAGCTTTCTTT; cdr3_aa: CSVPTGTGGTEAFF
v_call: TRBV5-5; cdr3_length: 15; d_call: TRBD1; j_call: TRBJ1-1; clone_size: .; cdr3_nt: TGTGCCAGCAGCAGAAACATGGACAGGGGGTCCCAGGGCAACTTT; cdr3_aa: CASSRNMDRGSQGNF
v_call: TRBV7-9; cdr3_length: 14; d_call: .; j_call: TRBJ1-2; clone_size: few; cdr3_nt: TGTGCCAGCAGCCAGCAGGGGCTTAGCTATGGCTACACCTTC; cdr3_aa: CASSQQGLSYGYTF